This TCR beta chain was observed in a study of T cells in Graves' hyperthyroidism and ophthalmopathy (dated by TCRdb to the late 2010s). Background on the whole study: Peripheral blood samples were taken at the time of initial diagnosis, prior to any treatment. To identify TCR V-J signatures that set the groups apart, the researchers used a discovery cohort of 95 to 100 patients, made up of under 50 with Graves' ophthalmopathy and 57 with stable Graves' hyperthyroidism. In about 6 Graves' hyperthyroidism patients, the study also compared T-cell repertoires from thyroid tissue with T-cell repertoires from blood. The roughly 94 discovery patients were randomly split 7:3 into training and test sets. According to the paper, TCR Vbeta CDR3 sequencing was carried out on over 130 peripheral blood samples, which came from around 43 ophthalmopathy, 75 to 80 hyperthyroidism and approximately 17 progressor patients. After sampling, hyperthyroidism patients received methimazole starting at 30 mg daily, and ophthalmopathy patients received high-dose intravenous methylprednisolone. Prospective prediction of ophthalmopathy was tested in an independent validation cohort of 18 to 20 hyperthyroidism patients and 17 patients who later progressed to ophthalmopathy.

Ophthalmopathy patients had moderately to severely active disease, with a Clinical Activity Score of 3 or more, a NOSPECS grade of 4 or more, and a disease duration of less than 3 months. Patients with uncontrolled infections, other autoimmune diseases, pregnancy or lactation were excluded. Diagnoses were established on the basis of clinical symptoms, serum thyroxine and TRAb, thyroid ultrasound, and orbital computed tomography. Ficoll-Paque density gradient centrifugation was used to isolate PBMCs from about 10 ml of fresh peripheral blood. Trizol reagent was used to extract total RNA, and RNA quality was then checked on an Agilent 2100 Bioanalyzer. What the work shows at the level of the full study, not this receptor alone: Most expanded thyroid clonotypes (frequency above 0.001) were also found in blood, which suggests that blood repertoires may mirror thyroid immune responses. In cross-validation, a model built on a 13 V-J signature told ophthalmopathy apart from stable hyperthyroidism with 85% to 90% sensitivity and 81% to 82% specificity, and in testing the same model reached 80%/75%. During validation, the model predicted progression to ophthalmopathy a median of around 7 months ahead of onset, with 70.59% sensitivity and 72.22% specificity. No statistical method was used to set the sample size in advance, and investigators knew the group allocation.

The TCR beta CDR3 regions were amplified from the RNA transcripts. The first round of RT-PCR for the TCR CDR3 was performed with the HTBI primer set and the Qiagen OneStep RT-PCR kit. The libraries were constructed in a second round of multiplex PCR and then size-selected and purified. The libraries were sequenced on an Illumina HiSeq2000 using paired-end 100 bp reads. In the source study's methods: SOAPnuke was used to process the raw data, throwing out any read that contained adapters or uncalled bases, had a mean Phred below 15, or lacked an exact constant-primer or identifier match. High-quality paired reads were merged with COPE v1.2.5, and unique nucleotide sequences were defined as clonotypes. MiTCR v1.1 was used to align clonotypes to the IMGT TRBV, TRBD and TRBJ reference segments. The analysis included only V-J combinations with a frequency above 0.0001, which together covered about 99% of the repertoires. The TCS score was defined as the ratio of F50 (clonal expansion) to E x V (chaos), calculated using BLOSUM62-based TCRdist between CDR3 peptides within each V-J. Welch's t-statistics and random forest reduced around 550 V-J features to roughly 13, which were used in a naive Bayes classifier (R e1071). TCRdb ran its own pipeline on the public reads, namely fastp trimming at Q25 and MiXCR clone calling, and kept in-frame beta chains. When rows share a CDR3 protein, they turn into one entry using the most common DNA and genes. The V and J calls here are based on TCRdb, not the publication. The sample table contains around 340,000 distinct CDR3 sequences; only one count was recorded for roughly 20% of them. The top ten clonotypes cover 15% of the sample.

This clonotype was counted many times. Its antigen has not been determined. The sample holds no much larger clone one base away, and base qualities are not on file. V loses 4 bases of germline sequence and J loses 2 bases, and the interval between the two ends is 18 bases. The CDR3 starts with the cysteine, ends with the phenylalanine, and has 16 residues. Here the CDR3 DNA is all that survives: 48 bases in frame from base 1. The germline V gene yields SGHRS for CDR1 and YFSETQ for CDR2. What was sequenced was blood. The clonotype originates from a woman between 35 and 50 years old with Graves' ophthalmopathy. The chain uses TRBV5-1 and TRBJ2-5; too little of a D gene remains to name it. The CDR3 reads as follows: CASSLRPSGPQETQYF. The DNA sequence follows: TGCGCCAGCAGCCTCCGACCCTCGGGCCCACAAGAGACCCAGTACTTC.